This TCR beta chain emerged from a study of blood T cell repertoires in COVID-19. About the research overall: COVID-19 samples, acute and convalescent, were from the United States, Italy and Spain. T cells, B-cell-depleted T cells, or PBMCs supplied cDNA or gDNA.

There are 12 residues in the CDR3. The V and J ends lost 0 bases and 12 bases respectively, with 12 bases between them. Looked up from germline, CDR1 is MNHNY and CDR2 is SVGAGI (reference sequence). Original processing methods: Amplification of reference gene primers was used by the study to estimate nucleated cell counts. The repertoire was sequenced with immunoSEQ multiplex PCR; TCRdb's copy has only in-frame clones and lacks some. That table gives V, J and clone size, and the DNA gave D and trimming. Of around 97,000 clones in the sample, roughly nine tenths were seen once. This rearrangement joins TRBV6-6 to TRBJ2-7; D call uncertain. The sequence was collected from a woman at least 80 years old in a cohort sampled during active COVID-19. Sequencing was carried out using peripheral blood. CDR3 region: CASSYSQSGVYF. The CDR3, as DNA: TGTGCCAGCAGTTACTCCCAGTCTGGTGTGTACTTC.